A selection of T cell receptor beta chains follows, all from one sample in a study of cytomegalovirus exposure and HLA in healthy donors. Method: immunoSEQ multiplex PCR; TCRdb's copy keeps in-frame clones and lacks some. This table holds around 70,000 clones, roughly 95% found once. The sample consisted of PBMCs. The receptor source for this set is a man between 18 and 29 years old in good health and CMV-seronegative. Each CDR3 is given with its conserved first and last residue. D genes are given only for firm matches. Some rows mark clone size as missing; the rest say once, few, many or name a class of expanded clone.

clone_size: -; v_call: TRBV4-1; j_call: TRBJ1-1; d_call: -; cdr3_aa: CASSQGDREAFF; cdr3_nt: TGCGCCAGCAGCCAAGGAGACAGAGAAGCTTTCTTT
clone_size: once; v_call: TRBV27; j_call: TRBJ1-5; d_call: TRBD1; cdr3_aa: CASSLTGRNQPQHF; cdr3_nt: TGTGCCAGCAGTCTGACAGGGAGAAATCAGCCCCAGCATTTT
clone_size: -; v_call: TRBV7-2; j_call: TRBJ2-7; d_call: TRBD2; cdr3_aa: CASSLLAGDSSYEQYF; cdr3_nt: TGTGCCAGCAGCTTGCTAGCGGGGGATAGCTCCTACGAGCAGTACTTC
clone_size: -; v_call: TRBV7-8; j_call: TRBJ1-4; d_call: -; cdr3_aa: CASAEGHTPNEKLFF; cdr3_nt: TGTGCCAGCGCCGAGGGCCACACTCCTAATGAAAAACTGTTTTTT
clone_size: -; v_call: TRBV6-6; j_call: TRBJ2-1; d_call: -; cdr3_aa: CASSLTGTDSYNEQFF; cdr3_nt: TGTGCCAGCAGTTTAACCGGGACTGACTCCTACAATGAGCAGTTCTTC
clone_size: -; v_call: TRBV5-1; j_call: TRBJ2-7; d_call: TRBD1; cdr3_aa: CASSLAPGQYYEQYF; cdr3_nt: TGCGCCAGCAGCTTGGCCCCGGGACAGTACTACGAGCAGTACTTC
clone_size: -; v_call: TRBV7-9; j_call: TRBJ1-1; d_call: TRBD1; cdr3_aa: CASSLQGAFTEAFF; cdr3_nt: TGTGCCAGCAGCTTGCAGGGGGCGTTTACTGAAGCTTTCTTT
clone_size: -; v_call: TRBV6-5; j_call: TRBJ2-7; d_call: -; cdr3_aa: CASSYRDLLYEQYF; cdr3_nt: TGTGCCAGCAGTTACCGCGACTTGCTCTACGAGCAGTACTTC
clone_size: -; v_call: TRBV7-2; j_call: TRBJ2-7; d_call: -; cdr3_aa: CASSPSRVGKNEQYF; cdr3_nt: TGTGCCAGCAGCCCATCGCGGGTCGGTAAGAACGAGCAGTACTTC
clone_size: -; v_call: TRBV2; j_call: TRBJ1-1; d_call: -; cdr3_aa: CASSESRKRNTEAFF; cdr3_nt: TGTGCCAGCAGTGAAAGTCGCAAGAGGAACACTGAAGCTTTCTTT
clone_size: -; v_call: TRBV4-3; j_call: TRBJ1-2; d_call: TRBD1; cdr3_aa: CASSQERGTANYGYTF; cdr3_nt: TGCGCCAGCAGCCAAGAAAGGGGGACAGCTAACTATGGCTACACCTTC
clone_size: -; v_call: TRBV2; j_call: TRBJ2-3; d_call: -; cdr3_aa: CASSDLTDTQYF; cdr3_nt: TGTGCCAGCAGTGACCTAACAGATACGCAGTATTTT
clone_size: medium-sized; v_call: TRBV6-4; j_call: TRBJ2-1; d_call: TRBD2; cdr3_aa: CASSDGSGGYNEQFF; cdr3_nt: TGTGCCAGCAGTGACGGGAGCGGGGGGTACAATGAGCAGTTCTTC
clone_size: -; v_call: TRBV6-6; j_call: TRBJ1-1; d_call: TRBD1; cdr3_aa: CASSRDSGQPNTEAFF; cdr3_nt: TGTGCCAGCAGTCGCGACTCGGGACAGCCAAACACTGAAGCTTTCTTT
clone_size: -; v_call: TRBV5-1; j_call: TRBJ2-1; d_call: -; cdr3_aa: CASSWGHMGYNEQFF; cdr3_nt: TGCGCCAGCAGCTGGGGACACATGGGTTACAATGAGCAGTTCTTC
clone_size: -; v_call: TRBV7-2; j_call: TRBJ2-3; d_call: TRBD2; cdr3_aa: CASSQWTSGVTDTQYF; cdr3_nt: TGTGCCAGCAGCCAATGGACTAGCGGGGTCACAGATACGCAGTATTTT
clone_size: -; v_call: TRBV27; j_call: TRBJ2-2; d_call: TRBD2; cdr3_aa: CASRTLAGGTTGELFF; cdr3_nt: TGTGCCAGCAGGACTTTAGCGGGGGGGACCACCGGGGAGCTGTTTTTT
clone_size: once; v_call: TRBV7-7; j_call: TRBJ2-5; d_call: -; cdr3_aa: CASSLHLTGSETQYF; cdr3_nt: TGTGCCAGCAGCCTACACCTAACAGGGTCGGAGACCCAGTACTTC
clone_size: -; v_call: TRBV10-2; j_call: TRBJ1-2; d_call: TRBD1; cdr3_aa: CASSVQGAYGYTF; cdr3_nt: TGCGCCAGCAGTGTACAGGGGGCCTATGGCTACACCTTC
clone_size: -; v_call: TRBV19; j_call: TRBJ1-5; d_call: TRBD1; cdr3_aa: CASSKGQVGPQHF; cdr3_nt: TGTGCCAGTAGTAAGGGACAGGTAGGGCCCCAGCATTTT
clone_size: -; v_call: TRBV18; j_call: TRBJ1-4; d_call: TRBD1; cdr3_aa: CASSPLGTVPEKLFF; cdr3_nt: TGTGCCAGCTCACCACTGGGGACAGTCCCTGAAAAACTGTTTTTT
clone_size: -; v_call: TRBV10-1; j_call: TRBJ1-3; d_call: -; cdr3_aa: CASSRDGQYSGNTIYF; cdr3_nt: TGCGCCAGCAGTCGAGACGGACAGTACTCTGGAAACACCATATATTTT
clone_size: once; v_call: TRBV7-9; j_call: TRBJ2-5; d_call: -; cdr3_aa: CASSLMSTGETQYF; cdr3_nt: TGTGCCAGCAGCTTAATGTCAACGGGAGAGACCCAGTACTTC
clone_size: -; v_call: TRBV6-5; j_call: TRBJ1-2; d_call: TRBD1; cdr3_aa: CASRSGQGYGYTF; cdr3_nt: TGTGCCAGCAGGTCCGGACAGGGCTATGGCTACACCTTC
clone_size: -; v_call: TRBV11-2; j_call: TRBJ1-1; d_call: -; cdr3_aa: CASSLSENTEAFF; cdr3_nt: TGTGCCAGCAGCTTATCAGAGAACACTGAAGCTTTCTTT
clone_size: -; v_call: TRBV11-2; j_call: TRBJ1-1; d_call: TRBD1; cdr3_aa: CASSLGSGTGDPNTEAFF; cdr3_nt: TGTGCCAGCAGCTTGGGGTCCGGGACAGGGGACCCGAACACTGAAGCTTTCTTT
clone_size: -; v_call: TRBV5-1; j_call: TRBJ2-7; d_call: -; cdr3_aa: CASSFTNGDEQYF; cdr3_nt: TGCGCCAGCAGCTTCACCAATGGAGACGAGCAGTACTTC
clone_size: -; v_call: TRBV19; j_call: TRBJ2-5; d_call: -; cdr3_aa: CASSRVKETQYF; cdr3_nt: TGTGCCAGTAGCCGGGTGAAAGAGACCCAGTACTTC
clone_size: -; v_call: TRBV28; j_call: TRBJ1-1; d_call: -; cdr3_aa: CASSLGGGRTEAFF; cdr3_nt: TGTGCCAGCAGTTTAGGGGGGGGGCGGACTGAAGCTTTCTTT
clone_size: -; v_call: TRBV11-3; j_call: TRBJ2-1; d_call: TRBD1; cdr3_aa: CASSSGGSYNEQFF; cdr3_nt: TGTGCCAGCAGTTCAGGGGGCTCCTACAATGAGCAGTTCTTC
clone_size: -; v_call: TRBV9; j_call: TRBJ1-5; d_call: -; cdr3_aa: CASSGQEYNQPQHF; cdr3_nt: TGTGCCAGCAGCGGACAGGAGTACAATCAGCCCCAGCATTTT
clone_size: once; v_call: TRBV18; j_call: TRBJ2-7; d_call: -; cdr3_aa: CASSPQGGKGEQYF; cdr3_nt: TGTGCCAGCTCCCCCCAGGGTGGGAAAGGCGAGCAGTACTTC
clone_size: once; v_call: TRBV27; j_call: TRBJ1-5; d_call: -; cdr3_aa: CASSLSRDNQPQHF; cdr3_nt: TGTGCCAGCAGTTTAAGTCGGGATAATCAGCCCCAGCATTTT
clone_size: -; v_call: TRBV27; j_call: TRBJ1-1; d_call: -; cdr3_aa: CASSLLGGNTEAFF; cdr3_nt: TGTGCCAGCAGTTTATTGGGAGGGAACACTGAAGCTTTCTTT
clone_size: -; v_call: TRBV28; j_call: TRBJ1-5; d_call: TRBD1; cdr3_aa: CASSLGTELNQPQHF; cdr3_nt: TGTGCCAGCAGCCTCGGGACAGAATTAAATCAGCCCCAGCATTTT
clone_size: -; v_call: TRBV27; j_call: TRBJ1-5; d_call: -; cdr3_aa: CASSSLGFGGVSNQPQHF; cdr3_nt: TGTGCCAGCAGTTCGCTGGGGTTCGGGGGTGTAAGCAATCAGCCCCAGCATTTT
clone_size: -; v_call: TRBV21-1; j_call: TRBJ1-5; d_call: -; cdr3_aa: CASSSQGLDPCNQPQHF; cdr3_nt: TGTGCCAGCAGCAGCCAGGGATTAGACCCATGCAATCAGCCCCAGCATTTT
clone_size: -; v_call: TRBV6-6; j_call: TRBJ1-1; d_call: TRBD1; cdr3_aa: CASILQGVYTEAFF; cdr3_nt: TGTGCCAGCATTCTACAGGGGGTGTACACTGAAGCTTTCTTT
clone_size: -; v_call: TRBV28; j_call: TRBJ2-7; d_call: -; cdr3_aa: CASRHTGYEQYF; cdr3_nt: TGTGCCAGCAGACACACAGGCTACGAGCAGTACTTC
clone_size: -; v_call: TRBV4-2; j_call: TRBJ2-2; d_call: -; cdr3_aa: CASSQVHRGNTGELFF; cdr3_nt: TGTGCCAGCAGCCAAGTTCATCGGGGGAACACCGGGGAGCTGTTTTTT
clone_size: -; v_call: TRBV7-9; j_call: TRBJ1-2; d_call: TRBD1; cdr3_aa: CASSGRDRGRMGYTF; cdr3_nt: TGTGCCAGCAGCGGCCGGGACAGGGGTAGGATGGGCTACACCTTC
clone_size: -; v_call: TRBV2; j_call: TRBJ2-2; d_call: TRBD2; cdr3_aa: CASSEARGTGELFF; cdr3_nt: TGTGCCAGCAGTGAAGCGCGGGGGACCGGGGAGCTGTTTTTT
clone_size: -; v_call: TRBV30; j_call: TRBJ1-2; d_call: TRBD1; cdr3_aa: CAWIQQGGGGYTF; cdr3_nt: TGTGCCTGGATCCAACAGGGGGGCGGGGGCTACACCTTC
clone_size: -; v_call: TRBV16; j_call: TRBJ1-4; d_call: -; cdr3_aa: CASSPAVGKLFF; cdr3_nt: TGTGCCAGCAGCCCTGCAGTTGGAAAACTGTTTTTT
clone_size: -; v_call: TRBV27; j_call: TRBJ1-2; d_call: -; cdr3_aa: CASCDGAGYGYTF; cdr3_nt: TGTGCCAGCTGTGATGGGGCCGGGTATGGCTACACCTTC
clone_size: few; v_call: TRBV11-2; j_call: TRBJ1-1; d_call: -; cdr3_aa: CASSPRRGLNTEAFF; cdr3_nt: TGTGCCAGCAGCCCACGGAGGGGCTTAAACACTGAAGCTTTCTTT
clone_size: -; v_call: TRBV6-1; j_call: TRBJ1-1; d_call: TRBD1; cdr3_aa: CASRQGVVNTEAFF; cdr3_nt: TGTGCCAGCAGACAGGGGGTAGTGAACACTGAAGCTTTCTTT
clone_size: -; v_call: TRBV28; j_call: TRBJ1-4; d_call: -; cdr3_aa: CASSLTGTNEKLFF; cdr3_nt: TGTGCCAGCAGTTTGACGGGAACTAATGAAAAACTGTTTTTT
clone_size: -; v_call: TRBV6-5; j_call: TRBJ2-1; d_call: -; cdr3_aa: CASSYGGLAFFNEQFF; cdr3_nt: TGTGCCAGCAGTTACGGCGGGCTAGCCTTTTTCAATGAGCAGTTCTTC
clone_size: -; v_call: TRBV10-3; j_call: TRBJ2-1; d_call: TRBD2; cdr3_aa: CAISESSGGAYNEQFF; cdr3_nt: TGTGCCATCAGTGAGTCTAGCGGGGGGGCCTACAATGAGCAGTTCTTC
clone_size: -; v_call: TRBV9; j_call: TRBJ1-1; d_call: -; cdr3_aa: CASSVVISGTEAFF; cdr3_nt: TGTGCCAGCAGCGTAGTGATCTCCGGGACAGAAGCTTTCTTT
clone_size: -; v_call: TRBV27; j_call: TRBJ2-3; d_call: TRBD1; cdr3_aa: CASSLIPRTGGSEQYF; cdr3_nt: TGTGCCAGCAGCCTTATACCTCGGACAGGGGGCAGTGAGCAGTATTTT
clone_size: -; v_call: TRBV7-3; j_call: TRBJ2-3; d_call: TRBD1; cdr3_aa: CASSLGDRETDTQYF; cdr3_nt: TGTGCCAGCAGCTTAGGGGACAGGGAAACAGATACGCAGTATTTT
clone_size: -; v_call: TRBV7-9; j_call: TRBJ2-7; d_call: -; cdr3_aa: CASSRPLQGSAYEQYF; cdr3_nt: TGTGCCAGCAGCCGACCCCTCCAGGGCAGCGCCTACGAGCAGTACTTC
clone_size: -; v_call: TRBV6-5; j_call: TRBJ1-2; d_call: -; cdr3_aa: CATRGGFNYGYTF; cdr3_nt: TGTGCTACAAGGGGGGGGTTCAACTATGGCTACACCTTC
clone_size: -; v_call: TRBV5-1; j_call: TRBJ1-2; d_call: TRBD1; cdr3_aa: CASSLGQGAGYTF; cdr3_nt: TGCGCCAGCAGTCTCGGGCAGGGGGCTGGCTACACCTTC
clone_size: -; v_call: TRBV27; j_call: TRBJ1-3; d_call: -; cdr3_aa: CASRTLGPSGNTIYF; cdr3_nt: TGTGCCAGCAGGACACTAGGTCCCTCTGGAAACACCATATATTTT
clone_size: -; v_call: TRBV19; j_call: TRBJ1-6; d_call: -; cdr3_aa: CASSISRQVDSPLHF; cdr3_nt: TGTGCCAGTAGTATCTCGAGACAGGTCGACTCACCCCTCCACTTT
clone_size: -; v_call: TRBV5-1; j_call: TRBJ1-3; d_call: -; cdr3_aa: CASSLGSSGNTIYF; cdr3_nt: TGCGCCAGCAGCTTGGGTAGCTCTGGAAACACCATATATTTT
clone_size: once; v_call: TRBV11-2; j_call: TRBJ1-1; d_call: -; cdr3_aa: CASSLEAGLNTEAFF; cdr3_nt: TGTGCCAGCAGCTTAGAGGCGGGCCTGAACACTGAAGCTTTCTTT